The sample holds a few counts of the clone carrying this T cell receptor (beta chain). Germline CDR1 reads SGHRS; CDR2 reads YFSETQ. The CDR3 has 12 residues. Trimming stripped 2 bases from V and 12 bases from J, with 12 bases between. This record belongs to a study of blood T cell repertoires in COVID-19. Overall study context: The United States, Italy and Spain were the sources of the acute and convalescent COVID-19 samples. From T cells, B-cell-depleted T cells, or PBMCs came the material, which was cDNA or gDNA.

Seattle's cohort entered during active infection and was followed longitudinally. In the source study's methods: Amplification of reference gene primers was used by the study to estimate nucleated cell counts. Only in-frame clones appear in the TCRdb table, and some are missing; sequencing was by immunoSEQ multiplex PCR. V and J calls and clone size are given by that table; D and trimming were obtained from the DNA. This sample has over 60,000 clones, with under 85% found just once. This receptor was obtained from a man between 45 and 60 years old with COVID-19, enrolled during active disease. The sample comprised peripheral blood. V gene TRBV5-1 combines with J gene TRBJ2-1; D is perhaps TRBD1 (5 bases). CDR3 in amino acids: CASSLDRSVQFF. The CDR3 DNA reads TGCGCCAGCAGCTTAGACAGATCGGTGCAGTTCTTC.